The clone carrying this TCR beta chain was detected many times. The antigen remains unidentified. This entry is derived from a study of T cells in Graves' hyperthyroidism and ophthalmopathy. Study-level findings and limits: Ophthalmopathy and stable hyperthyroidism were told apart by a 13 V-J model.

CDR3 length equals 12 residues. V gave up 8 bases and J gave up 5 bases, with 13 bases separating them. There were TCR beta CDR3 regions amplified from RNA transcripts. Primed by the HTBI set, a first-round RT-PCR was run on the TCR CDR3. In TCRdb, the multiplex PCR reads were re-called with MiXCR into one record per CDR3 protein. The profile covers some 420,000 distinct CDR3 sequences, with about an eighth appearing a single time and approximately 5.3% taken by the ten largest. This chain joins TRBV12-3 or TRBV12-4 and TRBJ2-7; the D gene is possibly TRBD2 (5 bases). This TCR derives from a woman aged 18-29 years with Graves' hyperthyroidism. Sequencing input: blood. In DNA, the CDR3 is TGTGCCAGCTCCGAGGGCCCCCACGAGCAGTACTTC. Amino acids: CASSEGPHEQYF.